The sequence of this TCR beta chain was determined in a study of blood T cells in healthy people across ages (dated by TCRdb to between 2015 and 2016). Study-level background: In model experiments, template switching captured roughly one uniquely barcoded TCR beta cDNA molecule for every two T cells. For two donors (one aged 18 to 29 and one aged 80 or older), the study analyzed two additional independent replicas of 1 million unique cDNA reads from the same blood draw. Using deep sequencing normalized with unique cDNA molecular identifiers, the study measured how TCR beta repertoire diversity changes with age. The donors were divided into four age groups: young (average roughly 15 years), middle-aged (around 37), aged (around 59) and long-lived (around 80). The paper as a whole reports these results and caveats: Observed TCR beta diversity correlated strongly with the percentage of naive T cells measured by flow cytometry. Conclusive comparison of naive and antigen-experienced compartments was prevented by the profiling of bulk unsorted PBMCs. Compared with the aged group, the long-lived group had more naive CD4+ T cells, fewer expanded clones and increased TCR diversity, a pattern suggesting age selection. The CMV infection status of donors was not known, potentially confounding age-related changes in expanded clonotypes. As age increased, observed TCR beta diversity per million T cells dropped in a roughly linear way, and a significant reduction was already evident by age 40. Estimates of total diversity based on one million sequenced T cells were considered lower bounds and underestimates.

The library came from 5' RACE. The sequencer listed for this sample is Illumina HiSeq 2500. A second PCR of 7 to 11 cycles was performed with a sample-barcoded 5' primer and a J-beta primer mix. A unique molecular identifier was introduced onto each TCR beta cDNA molecule by a template-switch 5' adaptor carrying 12 random nucleotides. Each sample yielded at least 3 million CDR3-containing paired-end reads. The Mint cDNA synthesis kit, primed by a TRBC-specific oligonucleotide, was used to synthesize first-strand cDNA from all RNA. After uracil-DNA glycosylase treatment, a first 18-cycle PCR used universal primers M1SS and BC2_uni_R on all cDNA. As for the authors' bioinformatics: For normalization, 1 million high-quality reads were randomly selected from each sample, with every read carrying a distinct molecular identifier. Instead of being binned into consensus sequences, reads that shared molecular identifiers were thrown out. CDR3 identification, clonotype clustering and error correction used MiTCR with a Q25 quality threshold and the strictest error-elimination algorithm. A nonparametric unseen species model with Euler transformation was used to estimate lower-bound total TCR beta diversity. Using fastp trimming at Q25 and MiXCR clonotype assembly, TCRdb reanalyzed the public sequencing data and kept in-frame beta chains. Each entry merges the rows of one CDR3 protein and shows their most common DNA and genes. TCRdb assigned the V and J calls; the authors' analysis was not used. A total of some 560,000 distinct CDR3 sequences appear in this sample, 27% of them only once. Of the sample, approximately 4% falls within the top ten clones.

The donors were 40 or so Caucasian individuals from Russia, aged 6 to 90 years, who were systemically healthy. About 10 milliliters of peripheral blood were drawn from each donor into EDTA-treated Vacutainer tubes. Ficoll-Paque density-gradient centrifugation was used to isolate PBMCs, with at least 6 million per sample. Total RNA, at least 5 micrograms per sample, was extracted from PBMCs with Trizol reagent. For every donor, flow cytometry on a PBMC aliquot measured the percentage of naive CD45RAhigh/CD27high T cells. This clonotype showed up just a few times. Its binding antigen is unknown. Qualities for individual bases were not recorded, and no much larger clone is one base off. Cut back by 1 base and 4 bases, the V and J ends lie 7 bases apart. Spanning cysteine to phenylalanine, the CDR3 consists of 14 amino acids. Here the CDR3 DNA is all that survives: 42 bases in frame from base 1. In addition, the sample was reused for a study of T cells of mothers and their children. The second publication reports: Nine systemically healthy Caucasian individuals served as donors, namely three mothers together with their six children. cDNA synthesis consumed the entire amount of extracted RNA, loaded at around 1.5 ug RNA in each 15 ul reaction. Sample barcodes and 2-4 random nucleotides were added via the M1S primer in the second PCR. Over 8 million TCR beta CDR3 reads were obtained for each mother, and millions of reads were obtained for each child. TCR recombination output is similarly shaped by thymic selection in related and unrelated pairs, with a minor effect exerted by inherited differences. Normalized repertoire overlap was always found to be slightly, but never significantly, higher in related mother-child pairs than in unrelated mother-child pairs. Persistent microchimeric T cell clones were not detected, at a sensitivity of 95 to 100 clones per million clonotypes. To look for features that set related mother-child pairs apart from unrelated individuals, the researchers ran deep NGS to compare the TCR beta repertoires of mothers and children. On average, the children were 11 +/- 4 years old, while the mothers were about 40 +/- 4 years old. After adapter ligation with NEBNext reagents, the libraries were sequenced on Illumina HiSeq 2000 with 100+100 nt paired-end reads. To prevent cross-contamination, the mother and child libraries were prepared a month apart and were sequenced in separate runs. For each donor, between 500,000 and 2,000,000 distinct TCR beta clonotypes were identified. Naive TCR beta clonotypes were estimated from low-frequency clonotypes matched to each donor's FACS-determined naive share, without sorting.

The chain is made from TRBV12-3 or TRBV12-4 and TRBJ2-2; there is no confident call for the D gene. Source material: blood. The clonotype was recovered from a boy between 2 and 15 years old in good health. CDR3 region: CASSLEPTTGELFF. The DNA is as follows: TGTGCCAGCAGTTTAGAACCAACCACCGGGGAGCTGTTTTTT.